This entry features one TCR beta chain sequence. Its antigen remains unidentified. No much larger clone is present one base from it, and per-base qualities are unavailable. The sample originates from a study of T cell repertoires in cytomegalovirus infection (dated 2019 in TCRdb). For the study in its entirety: Peptide stimulations targeted recently identified HLA-C-restricted CMV epitopes, whose presentation resists viral immunomodulation, together with well-studied HLA-B-restricted epitopes. Donor HLA type was relevant to the analysis, as public TCR beta signatures indicated carriage of CMV infection together with the matching HLA type.

The treatment or condition label for this specimen denotes: in vitro stimulation with specific CMV peptide epitopes to enrich CMV-specific T cells. The full study reports these points: In both this cohort and an independent cohort of approximately 350 donors, the cumulative frequency of public TCR beta family members distinguished carriers of CMV infection plus the relevant HLA type. The ex vivo response was dominated by HLA-C-restricted CMV-specific TCR beta clonotypes, which also provided the single most frequent clonotype in two of eight donors.

Trimming costs V 6 bases and J 7 bases, and their ends lie 15 bases apart. The CDR3, from cysteine to phenylalanine, totals 14 residues. Just CDR3 DNA is preserved here, 42 bases in frame from base 1. Sequencing relied on an Illumina HiSeq 1500. The public reads were run again by TCRdb, first through fastp at Q25 and then through MiXCR, and only productive beta chains were kept. Rows with a matching CDR3 protein are joined into one entry that keeps the most common DNA and genes. The sample includes some 940,000 distinct CDR3 sequences, with about a third observed a single time. In total, the top ten clones hold roughly 13% of the sample.

Sequencing used cultured CD8+ T cells from PBMCs, obtained from culture after CMV antigen stimulation. The source of this sequence is a human donor in good health (CMV status not recorded). Some clones in this sample may be carry-over from other donors' samples. The rearranged segments are TRBV12-3 or TRBV12-4 and TRBJ2-2; a tentative D match to TRBD2 spans 6 bases. The bases read TGTGCCAGCAGCTTCGGAGGGGCGGGCGGGGAGCTGTTTTTT. Its product reads: CASSFGGAGGELFF.